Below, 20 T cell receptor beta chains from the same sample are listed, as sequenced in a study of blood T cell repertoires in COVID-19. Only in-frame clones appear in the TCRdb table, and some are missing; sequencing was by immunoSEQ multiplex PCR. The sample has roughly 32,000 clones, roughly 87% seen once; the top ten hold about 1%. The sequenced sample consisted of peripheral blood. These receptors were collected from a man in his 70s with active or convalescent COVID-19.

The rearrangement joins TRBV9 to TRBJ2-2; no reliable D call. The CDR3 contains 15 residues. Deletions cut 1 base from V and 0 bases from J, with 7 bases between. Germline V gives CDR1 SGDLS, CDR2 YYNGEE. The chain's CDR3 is CASSVTGSNTGELFF. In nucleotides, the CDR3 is TGTGCCAGCAGCGTAACCGGTTCGAACACCGGGGAGCTGTTTTTT.

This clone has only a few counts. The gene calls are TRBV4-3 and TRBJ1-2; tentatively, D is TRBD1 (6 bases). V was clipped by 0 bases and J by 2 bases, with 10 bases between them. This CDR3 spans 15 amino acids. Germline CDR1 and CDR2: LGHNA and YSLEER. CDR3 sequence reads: CASSQDLGGNYGYTF. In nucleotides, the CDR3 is TGCGCCAGCAGCCAAGATCTAGGGGGAAACTATGGCTACACCTTC.

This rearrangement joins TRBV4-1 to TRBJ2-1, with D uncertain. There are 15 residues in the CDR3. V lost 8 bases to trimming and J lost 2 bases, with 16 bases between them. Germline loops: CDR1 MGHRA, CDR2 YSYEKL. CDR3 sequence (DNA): TGCGCCAGCGCCCGCCCCTGGCAAACCTACAATGAGCAGTTCTTC. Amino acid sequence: CASARPWQTYNEQFF.

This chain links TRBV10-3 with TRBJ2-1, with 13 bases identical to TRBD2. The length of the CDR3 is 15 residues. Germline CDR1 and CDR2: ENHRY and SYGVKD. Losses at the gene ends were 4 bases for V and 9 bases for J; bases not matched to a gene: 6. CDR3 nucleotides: TGTGCCATCAGTGCCGGGACTAGCGGGATGGGTGAGCAGTTCTTC. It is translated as CAISAGTSGMGEQFF.

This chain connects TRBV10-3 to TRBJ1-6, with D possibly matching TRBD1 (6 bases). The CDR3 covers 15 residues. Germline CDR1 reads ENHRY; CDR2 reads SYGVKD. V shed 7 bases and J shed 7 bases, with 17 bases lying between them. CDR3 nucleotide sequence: TGTGCCATCAACCAATCAGGGGTGCGGAATTCACCCCTCCACTTT. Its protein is CAINQSGVRNSPLHF.

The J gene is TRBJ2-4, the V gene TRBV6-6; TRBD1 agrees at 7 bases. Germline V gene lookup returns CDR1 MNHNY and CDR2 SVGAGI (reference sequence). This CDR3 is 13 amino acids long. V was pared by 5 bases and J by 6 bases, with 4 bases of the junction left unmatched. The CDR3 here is CASSVQGVNIQYF. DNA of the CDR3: TGTGCCAGCAGTGTCCAGGGGGTAAACATTCAGTACTTC.

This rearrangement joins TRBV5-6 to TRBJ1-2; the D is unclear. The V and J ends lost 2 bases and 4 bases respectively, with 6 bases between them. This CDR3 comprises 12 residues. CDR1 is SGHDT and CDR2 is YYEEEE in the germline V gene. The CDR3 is CASSLSPYGYTF. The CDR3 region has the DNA TGTGCCAGCAGCTTAAGCCCCTATGGCTACACCTTC.

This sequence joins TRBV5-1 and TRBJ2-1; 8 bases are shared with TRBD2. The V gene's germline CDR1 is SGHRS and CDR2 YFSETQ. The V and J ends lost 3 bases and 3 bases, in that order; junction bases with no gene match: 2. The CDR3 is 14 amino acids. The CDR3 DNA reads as TGCGCCAGCAGCTCGGGGGGGAACTACAATGAGCAGTTCTTC. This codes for CASSSGGNYNEQFF.

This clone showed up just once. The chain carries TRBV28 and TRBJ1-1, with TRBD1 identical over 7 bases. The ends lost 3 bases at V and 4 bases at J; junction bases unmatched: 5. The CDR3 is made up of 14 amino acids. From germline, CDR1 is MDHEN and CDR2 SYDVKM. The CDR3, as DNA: TGTGCCAGCAGTTTCGGGGGACAGTTCACTGAAGCTTTCTTT. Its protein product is CASSFGGQFTEAFF.

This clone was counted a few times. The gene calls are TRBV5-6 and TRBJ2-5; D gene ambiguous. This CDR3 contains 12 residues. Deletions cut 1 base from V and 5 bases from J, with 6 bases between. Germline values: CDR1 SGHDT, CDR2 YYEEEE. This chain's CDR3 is CASSLSYETQYF. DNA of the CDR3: TGTGCCAGCAGCTTGAGCTATGAGACCCAGTACTTC.

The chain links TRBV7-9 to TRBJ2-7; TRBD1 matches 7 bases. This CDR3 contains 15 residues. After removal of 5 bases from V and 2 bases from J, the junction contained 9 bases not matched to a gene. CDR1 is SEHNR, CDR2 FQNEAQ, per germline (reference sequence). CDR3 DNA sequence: TGTGCCAGCAGCCGGACAGGAGCTGAGGCCTACGAGCAGTACTTC. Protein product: CASSRTGAEAYEQYF. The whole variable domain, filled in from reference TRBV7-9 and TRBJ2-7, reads DTGVSQNPRHKITKRGQNVTFRCDPISEHNRLYWYRQTLGQGPEFLTYFQNEAQLEKSRLLSDRFSAERPKGSFSTLEIQRTEQGDSAMYLCASSRTGAEAYEQYFGPGTRLTVT.

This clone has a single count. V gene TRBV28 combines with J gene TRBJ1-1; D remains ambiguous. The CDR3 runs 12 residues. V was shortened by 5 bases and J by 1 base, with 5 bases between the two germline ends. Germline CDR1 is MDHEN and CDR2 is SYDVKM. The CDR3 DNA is TGTGCCAGCAGTGCAGGGAACACTGAAGCTTTCTTT. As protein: CASSAGNTEAFF.

The CDR3 DNA is TGTGCCATCAAGGGGACAGTCGAGACGGCCCAGCATTTT. Protein: CAIKGTVETAQHF. The chain carries TRBV10-3 and TRBJ1-5; 7 bases map to TRBD1. Germline CDR1 is ENHRY and CDR2 is SYGVKD. Trimming took 7 bases from V and 11 from J; bases not matched to a gene: 11. The CDR3 covers 13 residues.

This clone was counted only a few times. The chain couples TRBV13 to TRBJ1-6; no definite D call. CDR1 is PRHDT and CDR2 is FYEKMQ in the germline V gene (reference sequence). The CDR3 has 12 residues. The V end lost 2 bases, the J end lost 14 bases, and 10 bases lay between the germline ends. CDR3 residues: CASSLLREALHF. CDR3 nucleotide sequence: TGTGCCAGCAGCTTATTACGAGAGGCCCTCCACTTT.

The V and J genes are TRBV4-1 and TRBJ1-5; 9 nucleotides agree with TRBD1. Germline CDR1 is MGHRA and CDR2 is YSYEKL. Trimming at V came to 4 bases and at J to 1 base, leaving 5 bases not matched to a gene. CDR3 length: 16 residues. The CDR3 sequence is CASSRGDRESNQPQHF. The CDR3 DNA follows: TGCGCCAGCAGCCGAGGGGACAGGGAAAGCAATCAGCCCCAGCATTTT.

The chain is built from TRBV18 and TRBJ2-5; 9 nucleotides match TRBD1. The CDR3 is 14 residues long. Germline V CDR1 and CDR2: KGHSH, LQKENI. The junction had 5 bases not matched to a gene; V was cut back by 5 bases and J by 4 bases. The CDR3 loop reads CASSSRTGAETQYF. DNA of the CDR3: TGTGCCAGCTCATCGAGGACAGGGGCAGAGACCCAGTACTTC.

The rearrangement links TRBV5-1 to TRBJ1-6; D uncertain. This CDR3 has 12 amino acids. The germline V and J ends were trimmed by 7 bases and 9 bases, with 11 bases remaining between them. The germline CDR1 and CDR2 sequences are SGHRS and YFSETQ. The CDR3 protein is CASHSPSSPLHF. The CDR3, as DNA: TGCGCCAGCCATTCCCCTAGTTCACCCCTCCACTTT.

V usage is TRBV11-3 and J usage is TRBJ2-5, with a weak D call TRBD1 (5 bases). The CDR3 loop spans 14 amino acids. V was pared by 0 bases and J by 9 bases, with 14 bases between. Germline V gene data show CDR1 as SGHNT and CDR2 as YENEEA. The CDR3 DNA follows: TGTGCCAGCAGCTTAGATCAAGGGGCTTCCCCCCAGTACTTC. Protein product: CASSLDQGASPQYF. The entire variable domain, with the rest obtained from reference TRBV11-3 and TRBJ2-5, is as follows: EAGVVQSPRYKIIEKKQPVAFWCNPISGHNTLYWYLQNLGQGPELLIRYENEEAVDDSQLPKDRFSAERLKGVDSTLKIQPAELGDSAVYLCASSLDQGASPQYFGPGTRLLVL.

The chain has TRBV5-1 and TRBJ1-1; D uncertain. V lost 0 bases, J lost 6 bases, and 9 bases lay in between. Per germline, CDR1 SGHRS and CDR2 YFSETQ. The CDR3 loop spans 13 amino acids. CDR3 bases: TGCGCCAGCAGCTTGGGGCCCCTGGCTGAAGCTTTCTTT. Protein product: CASSLGPLAEAFF.

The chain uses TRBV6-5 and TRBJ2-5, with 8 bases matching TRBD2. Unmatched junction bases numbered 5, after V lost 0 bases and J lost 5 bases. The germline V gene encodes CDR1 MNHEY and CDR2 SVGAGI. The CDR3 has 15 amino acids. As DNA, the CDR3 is TGTGCCAGCAGTTACTCCGGGAGGGGTGGGGAGACCCAGTACTTC. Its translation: CASSYSGRGGETQYF.